This T cell receptor (beta chain) was retrieved from a study of control samples from healthy donors and cancer patients. The table came from immunoSEQ multiplex PCR; TCRdb's copy has only in-frame clones and leaves some out. The sample has 120,000 to 150,000 clones, 89% seen once. The source of this sequence is a man under 40 in good health. The source material was blood.

CDR3 in amino acids: CASSPSDRGQGSLHF. As DNA, the CDR3 is TGTGCCAGCAGTCCGTCGGACAGGGGCCAGGGAAGCCTCCACTTT. This rearrangement joins TRBV27 to TRBJ1-6; 9 nucleotides align to TRBD1. Germline CDR1 MNHEY, CDR2 SMNVEV (reference sequence). This CDR3 has 15 amino acids. V trimming: 5 bases; J trimming: 15 bases; junction bases outside the gene matches: 14.